This T cell receptor beta chain was sequenced during a study of T-cell reconstitution after alpha-beta-depleted transplantation in children. Preparation of the TCRbeta library was carried out with unique molecular identifiers. MiXCR, run by TCRdb on the PCR reads, gives a single entry per CDR3 protein. The sample lists around 450,000 distinct CDR3 sequences, around 15% occurring once. Trimming took 5 bases from V and 2 from J; bases not matched to a gene: 5. CDR1 SGHVS and CDR2 FNYEAQ come from the germline V gene. The CDR3 consists of 16 residues. General study findings and limits: Several patients had high TCRbeta diversity at day 60; it came from surviving recipient T cells and thymic progenitors. By about two months after transplant, alpha-beta T cells reportedly arose from several hundred graft clones that had expanded. From newly produced T cells came most of the T-cell counts and diversity one year after transplant.

This clonotype was recorded a few times. What it binds is not known. The V and J genes are TRBV7-6 and TRBJ2-5, with 13 bases that match TRBD2. The sample in question was PBMCs, mostly from graft donor cells, obtained 360 days after TCRalphabeta/CD19-depleted stem cell transplant. This receptor was taken from a boy younger than two who had a stem cell transplant for Wiskott-Aldrich syndrome, so the T cells may come from the graft donor. CDR3 residues: CASSVTTSGGQETQYF. The CDR3 coding sequence is TGTGCCAGCAGCGTGACGACTAGCGGGGGGCAAGAGACCCAGTACTTC.